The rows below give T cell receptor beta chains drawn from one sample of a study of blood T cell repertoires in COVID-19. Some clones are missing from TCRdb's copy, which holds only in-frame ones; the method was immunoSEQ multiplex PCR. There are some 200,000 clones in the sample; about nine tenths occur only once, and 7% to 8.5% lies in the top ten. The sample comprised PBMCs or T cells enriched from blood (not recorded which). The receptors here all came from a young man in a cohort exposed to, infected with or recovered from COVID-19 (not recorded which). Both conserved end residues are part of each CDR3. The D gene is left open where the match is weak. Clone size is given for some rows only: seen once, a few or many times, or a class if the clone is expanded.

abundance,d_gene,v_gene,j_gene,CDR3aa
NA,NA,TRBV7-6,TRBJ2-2,CASSYLANTGELFF
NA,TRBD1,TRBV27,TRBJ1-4,CARSDRGAFNEKLFF
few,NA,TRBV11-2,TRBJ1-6,CASSSYRDTVLHNSPLHF
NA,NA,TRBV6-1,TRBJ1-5,CASSDWRGNQPQHF
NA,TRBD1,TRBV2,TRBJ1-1,CASRAGGNRNTEAFF
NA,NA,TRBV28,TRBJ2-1,CAIVSGDNEQFF
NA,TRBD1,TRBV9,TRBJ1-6,CASSVLPWTGFSPLHF
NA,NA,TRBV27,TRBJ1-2,CASSLSAAYGYTF
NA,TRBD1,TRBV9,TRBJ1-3,CASSPGTGFIGPGNTIYF
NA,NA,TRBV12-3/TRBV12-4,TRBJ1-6,CASTSSYNSPLHF
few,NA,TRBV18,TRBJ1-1,CASSVQENTEAFF
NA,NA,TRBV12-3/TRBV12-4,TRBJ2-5,CASSFGERTQYF
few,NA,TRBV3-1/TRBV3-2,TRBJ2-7,CASSLGQQYEQYF
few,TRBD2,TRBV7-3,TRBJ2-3,CASSSRLAGGPDTQYF
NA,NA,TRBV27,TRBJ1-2,CASSPRGTIYGYTF
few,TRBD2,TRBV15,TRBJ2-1,CATSTLAGTYNEQFF
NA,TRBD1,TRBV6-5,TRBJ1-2,CASSSALTGVYYGYTF
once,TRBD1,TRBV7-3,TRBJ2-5,CASSFGTGLQETQYF
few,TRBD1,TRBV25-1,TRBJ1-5,CASSRTGGNQPQHF
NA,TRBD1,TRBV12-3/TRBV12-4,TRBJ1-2,CASTQGQGPASDF
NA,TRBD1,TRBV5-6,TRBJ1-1,CASSLGGTGGTEAFF
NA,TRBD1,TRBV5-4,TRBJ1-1,CASSSYRDREFGTEAFF
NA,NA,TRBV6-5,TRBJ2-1,CASSPTISNEQFF
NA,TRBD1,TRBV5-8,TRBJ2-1,CASSLDLGTGGYNEQFF
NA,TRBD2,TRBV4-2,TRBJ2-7,CASSQEGTSGMEQYF
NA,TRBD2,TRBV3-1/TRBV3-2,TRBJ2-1,CASSQVRSSGNNEQFF
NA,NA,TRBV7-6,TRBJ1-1,CASSLHEEQEAFF
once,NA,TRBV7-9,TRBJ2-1,CASSPTRGRSYNEQFF
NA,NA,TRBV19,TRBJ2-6,CASSIGRGASGANVLTF
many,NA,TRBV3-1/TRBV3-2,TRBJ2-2,CASSQDGHSGELFF
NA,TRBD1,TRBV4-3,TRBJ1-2,CASSQDRDRLYGYTF
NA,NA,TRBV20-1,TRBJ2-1,CSAVNSNEQFF
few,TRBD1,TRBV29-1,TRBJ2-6,CSVEIIGGRGANVLTF
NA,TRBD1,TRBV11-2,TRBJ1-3,CASSFRQGYNSGNTIYF
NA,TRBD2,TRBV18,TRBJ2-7,CASSPSAGGLNEQYF
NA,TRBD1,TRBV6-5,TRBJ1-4,CASSYDRGKEKLFF
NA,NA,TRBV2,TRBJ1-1,CASSDWGNTEAFF
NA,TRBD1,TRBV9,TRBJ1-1,CASSAGTKQGPLNTEAFF
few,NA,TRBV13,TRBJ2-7,CASSQAARYEQYF
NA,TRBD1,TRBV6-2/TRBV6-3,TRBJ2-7,CASSYVRGGQGADEQYF
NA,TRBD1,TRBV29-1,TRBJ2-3,CSVATGAVDTQYF
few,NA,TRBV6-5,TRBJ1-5,CASSYSRDSSNQPQHF
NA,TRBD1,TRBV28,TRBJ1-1,CASSLGTGGPGTEAFF
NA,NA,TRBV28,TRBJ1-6,CASSFGGSYNSPLHF
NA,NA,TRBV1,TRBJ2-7,CTSISPRSFPYEQYF
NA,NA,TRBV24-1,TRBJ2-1,CATSDFGGSYNEQFF
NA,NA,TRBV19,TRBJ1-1,CASSIAPGGNTEAFF
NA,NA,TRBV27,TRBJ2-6,CASSFLTSGANVLTF
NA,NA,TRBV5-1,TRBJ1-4,CASSLTATNEKLFF
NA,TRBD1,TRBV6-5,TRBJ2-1,CASSPDRGPNEQFF
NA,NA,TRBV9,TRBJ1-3,CASSVAGSRHSGNTIYF